Listed here are 3 T cell receptor beta chains from one sample, sequenced in a study of early T cells in non-severe SARS-CoV-2 infection. Each CDR3 protein is one row after TCRdb ran MiXCR on the 5' RACE reads. This table holds roughly 31,000 distinct CDR3 sequences, 9.5% to 10% found once. Material: whole blood. The receptors were gathered from an adult who was a healthcare worker with PCR-confirmed SARS-CoV-2 infection or an uninfected control (not recorded which).

The table lists this clonotype with many counts. This chain connects TRBV5-1 to TRBJ1-1; D is unresolved. CDR1 is SGHRS, CDR2 YFSETQ, per germline. This CDR3 is 14 amino acids long. The V end was cut by 2 bases, the J end by 1 base, with 9 bases between. DNA of the CDR3: TGCGCCAGCAGCTTCGAACGGGGGAACACTGAAGCTTTCTTT. It specifies CASSFERGNTEAFF.

The rearrangement joins TRBV5-5 to TRBJ2-2; tentative D call: TRBD1 (5 bases). From germline, CDR1 is SGHKS and CDR2 YYEKEE (reference sequence). Between the trimmed V and J ends, which lost 6 bases and 7 bases, there was a span of 19 bases. The CDR3 loop spans 15 amino acids. The CDR3 region is CASTRQGLRGGELFF. CDR3 nucleotides: TGTGCCAGCACCAGGCAGGGCCTTCGAGGCGGGGAGCTGTTTTTT.

This clonotype is large within its sample. This chain joins TRBV29-1 and TRBJ1-4; D not resolved. Trimming stripped 4 bases from V and 5 bases from J, with 5 bases between. Germline V gene sequence: CDR1 SQVTM, CDR2 ANQGSEA. The CDR3 is 11 residues long. The CDR3 DNA follows: TGCAGCGTTGTTGAGAATGAAAAACTGTTTTTT. Its translation: CSVVENEKLFF.